The 4 T cell receptor beta chains presented below share a single source sample, sequenced in a study of T cell repertoires in cytomegalovirus infection. TCRdb re-called the reads through MiXCR, storing one row per CDR3 protein. The sample yields around 250,000 distinct CDR3 sequences, 17% seen once. Source material: CD8+ T cells from PBMCs. The receptors were sampled from a human donor in good health (CMV status not recorded). Some clones in this sample may be carry-over from other donors' samples.

The rearrangement uses TRBV28 and TRBJ2-7; D might be TRBD1 (6 bases). Germline V gives CDR1 MDHEN, CDR2 SYDVKM. V lost 2 bases and J lost 3, with 17 bases in between. The CDR3 totals 16 residues. The CDR3 is CASSLRQGTVDYEQYF. DNA of the CDR3: TGTGCCAGCAGTTTACGTCAGGGGACGGTTGACTACGAGCAGTACTTC.

This chain joins TRBV6-5 and TRBJ2-1, with TRBD2 identical over 10 bases. The CDR3 totals 16 residues. Trimming took 10 bases from V and 8 from J; bases not matched to a gene: 17. The germline V gene encodes CDR1 MNHEY and CDR2 SVGAGI. DNA for the CDR3: TGTGCCACCTCACGGGTAGCGGGGGGCCTAGGAGATGAGCAGTTCTTC. This translates into CATSRVAGGLGDEQFF.

This clonotype was counted at least ten times. The CDR3 sequence is CASSFTGGGLDYEQYF. The DNA for the CDR3 is TGTGCCAGCAGCTTCACAGGGGGCGGCTTAGACTACGAGCAGTACTTC. The chain combines TRBV11-1 with TRBJ2-7; 9 bases align to TRBD1. CDR1 is SGHAT, CDR2 FQDESV, per germline (reference sequence). The CDR3 contains 16 residues. V dropped 3 bases and J dropped 3; count of bases not matched to a gene: 9.

This clonotype occurred many times. This chain joins TRBV19 and TRBJ2-7; no definite D call. Trimming cost V 1 base and J 1 base, with 11 bases left between them. The CDR3 contains 15 residues. Germline V gene lookup returns CDR1 LNHDA and CDR2 SQIVND (reference sequence). CDR3 sequence (DNA): TGTGCCAGTAGTATAGCCCGGGCAACATCCTACGAGCAGTACTTC. This encodes CASSIARATSYEQYF. Together with reference TRBV19 and TRBJ2-7, the CDR3 gives the full variable domain: DGGITQSPKYLFRKEGQNVTLSCEQNLNHDAMYWYRQDPGQGLRLIYYSQIVNDFQKGDIAEGYSVSREKKESFPLTVTSAQKNPTAFYLCASSIARATSYEQYFGPGTRLTVT.